This T cell receptor beta chain was sequenced during a study of blood T cell repertoires in COVID-19. The wider study: Sample material is recorded as cDNA or gDNA derived from T cells, B-cell-depleted T cells, or PBMCs.

Authors' data handling: The assay estimated nucleated cells by amplifying reference gene primers. Using immunoSEQ multiplex PCR, the repertoire was profiled, and TCRdb retains in-frame clones only, with some absent. Clone size and the V and J calls come from that table; the DNA yielded D and trimming. This sample yields 130,000 to 150,000 clones, of which almost 85% are seen a single time; about 15% belongs to the top ten. The CDR3 has 16 residues. The germline V gene has CDR1 SNHLY and CDR2 FYNNEI. V shed 6 bases and J 9 bases; nucleotides not matched to a gene: 12. This clone was detected ten times or more.

The sequenced sample consisted of peripheral blood. The chain recombines TRBV2 with TRBJ2-3; the match to TRBD2 covers 13 bases. The source of this sequence is a human donor with acute or convalescent COVID-19. The donor label of this sample is uncertain. As DNA, the CDR3 is TGTGCCAGCAGAGGACTAGCGGGGGCCACTTCGGGGACGCAGTATTTT. The encoded protein is CASRGLAGATSGTQYF.